Given below is one T cell receptor (beta chain) in context. The CDR3 covers 13 residues. V lost 8 bases, J lost 0 bases, and 8 bases lay in between. The table came from immunoSEQ multiplex PCR; TCRdb's copy has only in-frame clones and leaves some out. The sample consists of tens of thousands of clones, roughly 80% of them appearing once. This sample was taken from a study of control samples from healthy donors and cancer patients. The receptor comes from a man aged 25 to 45 in good health. The sequenced material came from blood. V is TRBV12-3 or TRBV12-4 and J is TRBJ1-3; no clear D. Here the CDR3 DNA reads TGTGCCAGCGGGCAGAACTCTGGAAACACCATATATTTT. Its protein product is CASGQNSGNTIYF.